This entry lists 31 T cell receptor beta chains sequenced from one sample in a study of tumor and adjacent non-tumor tissue in lung cancer. No cell sorting was done before RNA was extracted from the tissue. The normal lung tissue was taken more than 3 cm from the tumor edge. A modified ARM-PCR protocol with three rounds of nested PCR amplified TCRbeta. TCRdb redid the calling of the multiplex PCR reads with MiXCR, one entry per CDR3 protein. The sample has 98,000 or so distinct CDR3 sequences, about 80% seen once. The sample consisted of distant non-tumor lung tissue. All receptors derive from a man aged 60 to 75 with small cell lung cancer.

As regards this clonotype: The junction differs from germline at one of its ends, possibly a read error. The genes are TRBV6-5 and TRBJ2-1, with 8 bases matching TRBD1. The CDR3 has 14 residues. CDR1 is MNHEY, CDR2 SVGAGI, per germline. The CDR3 DNA follows: TGCGCCAGCACTCGACAGGGGTCCTACAATGAGCAGTTCTTC. Translated, it gives CASTRQGSYNEQFF.

This clonotype was counted once. The chain uses TRBV6-5 and TRBJ2-1, with D unresolved. The CDR3 spans 15 residues. Per germline, CDR1 MNHEY and CDR2 SVGAGI. With 2 bases removed from V and 8 bases from J, the gap between germline ends came to 16 bases. In nucleotides, the CDR3 is TGTGCCAGCAGTTACAAGAAGTTGAAAGGCGATGAGCAGTTCTTC. Residues: CASSYKKLKGDEQFF.

As to this clonotype: Being one base from a much bigger clone, this may be a read error. V usage is TRBV28 and J usage is TRBJ2-5, with unresolved D. Germline loops: CDR1 MDHEN, CDR2 SYDVKM. The CDR3 length is 15 residues. The V gene lost 3 bases and the J gene lost 3 bases, with 14 bases spanning the gap. The CDR3 DNA reads TGTGCCAGCAGTTTTCTCTCGGTACCCAAAGAGACCCAGTACTTC. It yields the protein CASSFLSVPKETQYF.

A remark on this clonotype: One junction end disagrees with the germline gene, perhaps due to a read error. The chain uses TRBV5-1 and TRBJ1-6, with 8 nucleotides matching TRBD1. Germline V lookup: CDR1 SGHRS, CDR2 YFSETQ. The CDR3 runs 15 residues. This CDR3 reads CASGLGVTGDSPLHF. In DNA, the CDR3 is TGCGCCAGCGGCTTGGGTGTGACAGGGGATTCACCCCTCCACTTT.

As regards this clonotype: Germline and junction disagree at one end, which may indicate a read error. V is TRBV12-3 or TRBV12-4 and J is TRBJ2-3; D may be TRBD1 (6 bases). The CDR3 runs 16 residues. This CDR3 reads CASSLDWGARTDTQYF. In DNA form, the CDR3 reads TGTGCCAGCAGTCTTGATTGGGGCGCGAGGACAGATACCCAGTATTTT.

The genes are TRBV20-1 and TRBJ2-3; the D gene is possibly TRBD2 (6 bases). Per germline, CDR1 DFQATT and CDR2 SNEGSKA (reference sequence). This CDR3 is 16 amino acids long. The germline V and J ends were trimmed by 0 bases and 4 bases, with 17 bases remaining between them. As DNA, the CDR3 is TGCAGTGCTAGAGATGGAGCGGGCTTCAGGGCAGATACGCAGTATTTT. Translation: CSARDGAGFRADTQYF.

Concerning this clonotype: The junction differs from germline at one of its ends, possibly a read error. Here the CDR3 DNA reads TGCGCGAGCAGTGGGGCAGGAAGTAGGGTCTCCACAGATACGCAGTATTTT. Its protein is CASSGAGSRVSTDTQYF. The chain links TRBV10-2 to TRBJ2-3, with D perhaps matching TRBD1 (5 bases). The CDR3 has 17 residues. Germline loops: CDR1 WSHSY, CDR2 SAAADI.

In regard to this clonotype: Compared with germline, one end of the junction differs, possibly owing to a read error. This chain connects TRBV10-3 to TRBJ1-6; TRBD1 agrees at 7 bases. The CDR3 is 14 amino acids. Germline CDR1 is ENHRY and CDR2 is SYGVKD. For the CDR3, the DNA is TGTGCCGCCACAGGGGATCCTTATAGTTCACCCCTCCACTTT. Translated, it gives CAATGDPYSSPLHF.

This clonotype was recorded a few times. The chain recombines TRBV29-1 with TRBJ2-7, with D perhaps assigned TRBD1 or TRBD2 (6 bases each). The length of the CDR3 is 14 residues. Trimming shortened V by 6 bases and J by 3 bases, and 18 bases separated the two germline ends. The germline gives CDR1 SQVTM, CDR2 ANQGSEA. CDR3 sequence: CSVTLARGGYEQYF. CDR3 sequence (DNA): TGCAGCGTAACCCTAGCGAGAGGGGGCTACGAGCAGTACTTC.

Comment on this clonotype: A read error may produce the germline difference seen at one junction end. The J gene is TRBJ2-2, the V gene TRBV29-1; D is uncertain. This CDR3 comprises 12 residues. In germline, CDR1 is SQVTM, CDR2 ANQGSEA. DNA of the CDR3: TGCAGCGTTGGGGTGGCTCCCGGAGAGCTGTTTTTC. Protein sequence: CSVGVAPGELFF.

This chain connects TRBV4-1 to TRBJ2-1; D might be TRBD1 (6 bases). The CDR3 extends over 19 amino acids. Germline-derived CDR1 and CDR2 are MGHRA and YSYEKL. The germline V and J ends were trimmed by 5 bases and 5 bases, with 28 bases remaining between them. CDR3 amino acids: CASSYEKGVRGPSDNEQFF. For the CDR3, the DNA is TGCGCCAGCAGCTACGAAAAGGGGGTGAGAGGGCCTTCCGACAATGAGCAGTTCTTC.

About this clonotype itself: The junction departs from germline at one end; a sequencing error may be responsible. This chain uses TRBV11-1 with TRBJ2-1, with 13 bases lining up with TRBD2. The germline V gene encodes CDR1 SGHAT and CDR2 FQDESV (reference sequence). This CDR3 contains 18 residues. The DNA for the CDR3 is TGTGCAAGCAGCTCAGAATTGAGGACTAGCGGGAGTGGTAATGAGCAATTCTTC. Amino acids: CASSSELRTSGSGNEQFF.

Concerning this clonotype: A clone one base away is much larger, so this may be a read error. This chain links TRBV5-1 with TRBJ2-2; TRBD2 matches at 11 bases. This CDR3 has 17 amino acids. Germline V lookup: CDR1 SGHRS, CDR2 YFSETQ. The CDR3 sequence: CVSSPGLAVTNTGELFF. CDR3 DNA sequence: TGCGTCAGCAGCCCGGGACTAGCGGTCACGAACACCGGGGAGCTGTTTTTT.

About this clonotype: Because it lacks the conserved phenylalanine or tryptophan at the end, this CDR3 is likely a read error. V usage is TRBV11-2 and J usage is TRBJ2-1; 8 nucleotides agree with TRBD2. The CDR3 extends over 15 amino acids. CDR1 is SGHAT and CDR2 is FQNNGV in the germline V gene. CDR3 DNA sequence: TGTGACAGCAGCTTGGGACCAGCGGGAGTCAATGAGCAGTTCTCC. Amino acids: CDSSLGPAGVNEQFS.

Many counts were recorded for this clonotype. V usage is TRBV4-1 and J usage is TRBJ2-3; 7 positions match TRBD1. Germline V gene lookup returns CDR1 MGHRA and CDR2 YSYEKL. The CDR3 spans 15 residues. Unmatched junction bases numbered 2, after V lost 0 bases and J lost 2 bases. CDR3 DNA: TGCGCCAGCAGCCAAGACGGGACAGCCACAGATACGCAGTATTTT. As protein: CASSQDGTATDTQYF.

This clonotype was counted a few times. This chain links TRBV11-1 with TRBJ1-1, with TRBD1 matching over 7 bases. Germline CDR1 and CDR2: SGHAT and FQDESV (reference sequence). The length of the CDR3 is 13 residues. J lost 5 bases, V lost 8 bases, and 8 bases had no gene match. CDR3 bases: TGTGCCAGCGGCCAGGGACAGTTTACTGAAGCTTTCTTT. Translated, it gives CASGQGQFTEAFF.

In regard to this clonotype: A much bigger clone sits one base away, suggesting this may be a read error. Because it lacks the conserved phenylalanine or tryptophan at the end, this CDR3 is likely a read error. This rearrangement joins TRBV5-4 to TRBJ2-2; 9 bases line up with TRBD2. Germline V gene sequence: CDR1 SGHNT, CDR2 YYREEE (reference sequence). Unmatched junction bases numbered 7, after V lost 4 bases and J lost 0 bases. CDR3 length: 17 amino acids. The CDR3 protein is CASSPSTSGANTGELFS. CDR3 DNA sequence: TGTGCCAGCAGCCCCTCGACTAGCGGAGCGAACACCGGGGAGCTGTTTTCT.

CDR3 coding DNA: TGTGCCAGCATCTTATTCGGCCCGAGGGGTGAAGCTTTCTTT. This translates into CASILFGPRGEAFF. The chain employs TRBV6-5 and TRBJ1-1; D perhaps matches TRBD1 (5 bases). Germline assignment: CDR1 MNHEY and CDR2 SVGAGI. The V and J ends lost 7 bases and 7 bases respectively, with 19 bases between them. This CDR3 spans 14 amino acids.

In the case of this clonotype: One junction end disagrees with the germline gene, perhaps due to a read error. V gene TRBV20-1 combines with J gene TRBJ2-3, with D perhaps TRBD2 (6 bases). The germline V gene has CDR1 DFQATT and CDR2 SNEGSKA (reference sequence). The CDR3 is 15 residues long. The CDR3 sequence is CSTKDRRRATDTEYF. The DNA of the CDR3 is TGCAGTACTAAGGATAGGAGGAGGGCCACAGATACGGAGTATTTT.

This clonotype was found once. Mismatch with germline at one junction end may stem from a read error. This chain joins TRBV5-4 and TRBJ2-5, with 7 bases fitting TRBD2. The CDR3 consists of 17 residues. The germline V gene has CDR1 SGHNT and CDR2 YYREEE (reference sequence). DNA of the CDR3: TGTGCCAGCAGCTGGGCCGCGCGAAGCGGGATACAAGGGACCCAGTACTTC. It yields the protein CASSWAARSGIQGTQYF.

This clonotype is categorized as large (0.1 to 1%). The chain couples TRBV29-1 to TRBJ2-2; 8 bases are shared with TRBD1. The ends lost 6 bases at V and 5 bases at J; junction bases unmatched: 2. CDR1 and CDR2 (germline): SQVTM, ANQGSEA. The CDR3 has 12 residues. CDR3 sequence reads: CSVRQGTGELFF. The CDR3 bases are TGCAGCGTAAGACAGGGGACCGGGGAGCTGTTTTTT.

A remark on this clonotype: The junction differs from germline at one of its ends, possibly a read error. V is TRBV6-6 and J is TRBJ2-3; 8 nucleotides align to TRBD2. Germline V gene data show CDR1 as MNHNY and CDR2 as SVGAGI (reference sequence). The CDR3 totals 19 residues. Here the CDR3 reads CASCYRGISGIDGTDTQYF. Written as DNA, the CDR3 is TGTGCCAGCTGTTACCGTGGGATTAGCGGGATAGACGGCACAGATACGCAGTATTTT.

The V call is TRBV6-5, the J call TRBJ2-7; weak D call: TRBD1 (7 bases). V was clipped by 11 bases and J by 5 bases, with 31 bases between them. The germline CDR1 and CDR2 sequences are MNHEY and SVGAGI. This CDR3 comprises 17 residues. CDR3 nucleotides: TGTGCCTACAGACGCCATCCCTCCTCGGGGGACAGTGACGAGCAGTACTTC. Amino acids: CAYRRHPSSGDSDEQYF.

The chain links TRBV30 to TRBJ2-1; no clear D gene. V was clipped by 3 bases and J by 14 bases, with 17 bases between them. Germline assignment: CDR1 GTSNPN and CDR2 SVGIG (reference sequence). This CDR3 has 12 amino acids. CDR3 in amino acids: CAWSEVPNEKFF. The CDR3 DNA is TGTGCCTGGAGCGAGGTCCCCAATGAAAAGTTCTTC.

The genes are TRBV6-1 and TRBJ2-1; the match to TRBD2 covers 9 bases. Germline values: CDR1 MNHNS, CDR2 SASEGT. Trimming took 9 bases from V and 12 from J; bases not matched to a gene: 15. The CDR3 totals 14 residues. The CDR3, as DNA: TGTGCCAGTATCTTTAGCGGGAGTAGGAACGGGCAGTTCTTC. Its protein product is CASIFSGSRNGQFF.

Points on this clonotype: The junction shows a germline mismatch at one end, possibly a read error. The genes are TRBV5-4 and TRBJ2-2, with D possibly TRBD2 on 6 matching bases. This CDR3 is 14 amino acids long. Germline V gene data show CDR1 as SGHNT and CDR2 as YYREEE (reference sequence). Written as DNA, the CDR3 is TGTGCTAGCAGGCCGGACTACAGTTCGGGGGAGCTGTTTTTT. Amino acid sequence: CASRPDYSSGELFF. The full variable domain, in which reference TRBV5-4 and TRBJ2-2 provide the parts outside the CDR3, is ETGVTQSPTHLIKTRGQQVTLRCSSQSGHNTVSWYQQALGQGPQFIFQYYREEENGRGNFPPRFSGLQFPNYSSELNVNALELDDSALYLCASRPDYSSGELFFGEGSRLTVL.

This clonotype was recorded many times. V usage is TRBV6-5 and J usage is TRBJ2-2, with 7 bases lining up with TRBD2. The trim removed 5 bases at V and 3 bases at J, leaving 9 bases unmatched. From germline, CDR1 is MNHEY and CDR2 SVGAGI. The CDR3 extends over 16 amino acids. The CDR3 region is CASSLGGGSDTGELFF. The DNA for the CDR3 is TGTGCCAGCAGTCTCGGGGGAGGGAGTGACACCGGGGAGCTGTTTTTT.

V gene TRBV6-1 combines with J gene TRBJ2-1, with TRBD2 identical over 9 bases. The germline gives CDR1 MNHNS, CDR2 SASEGT. The CDR3 covers 15 residues. The V segment lost 4 bases and the J segment 6 bases; nucleotides outside the gene matches: 7. The CDR3 sequence: CASSVRLAALNEQFF. The CDR3 bases are TGTGCCAGCAGTGTAAGACTAGCGGCCCTCAATGAGCAGTTCTTC.

This clonotype showed up many times. The V and J genes are TRBV12-3 or TRBV12-4 and TRBJ2-3; 9 bases line up with TRBD2. The CDR3 has 17 amino acids. The V gene end was trimmed by 6 bases and the J gene end by 1 base; junction bases not matched to a gene: 11. This CDR3 reads CASRRTTTSGGTDTQYF. The CDR3 DNA sequence: TGTGCCAGCAGGCGAACTACGACTAGCGGAGGCACAGATACGCAGTATTTT.

J is TRBJ1-2 and V is TRBV4-1, with unresolved D. Germline CDR1 reads MGHRA; CDR2 reads YSYEKL. V was trimmed by 5 bases and J by 5 bases, leaving 12 bases between them. This CDR3 contains 13 residues. DNA for the CDR3: TGCGCCAGCAGCAAGGAAGCTGGTTATGGCTACACCTTC. Its protein product is CASSKEAGYGYTF.

Notes on this clonotype: This may be a read error, as it is one base from a much larger clone. CDR3 loop: CACSSEGENVADTQYF. The CDR3 nucleotides are TGTGCCTGCAGCTCCGAAGGGGAGAATGTGGCAGATACGCAGTATTTT. The chain links TRBV28 to TRBJ2-3; perhaps D is TRBD1 or TRBD2 (5 bases each). The CDR3 extends over 16 amino acids. CDR1 MDHEN and CDR2 SYDVKM come from the germline V gene.